Following are 24 T cell receptor beta chains from one sample sequenced in a study of T cells in Graves' hyperthyroidism and ophthalmopathy. The CDR3 regions of TCR beta were amplified from RNA transcripts. Primed by the HTBI set, a first-round RT-PCR was run on the TCR CDR3. MiXCR was run by TCRdb on the multiplex PCR reads, yielding one entry per CDR3 protein. The sample comprises more than 550,000 distinct CDR3 sequences, 17% of which are singletons, and around 16% rests with the top ten. Specimen: blood. These receptors were taken from a man aged 50-60 years with Graves' hyperthyroidism.

This clonotype was seen ten or more times. The chain couples TRBV7-2 to TRBJ2-5; 11 bases match TRBD2. The CDR3 is made up of 16 amino acids. V trimming: 5 bases; J trimming: 3 bases; junction bases outside the gene matches: 8. Germline V gene sequence: CDR1 SGHTA, CDR2 FQGNSA. The CDR3 region has the DNA TGTGCCAGCAGCAATGATTTGGGACTAGCGGAAGAGACCCAGTACTTC. It is translated as CASSNDLGLAEETQYF.

This clonotype was found many times. The rearrangement uses TRBV10-3 and TRBJ2-5, with 7 bases identical to TRBD1. Germline V gives CDR1 ENHRY, CDR2 SYGVKD. Losses at the gene ends were 6 bases for V and 2 bases for J; bases not matched to a gene: 3. The CDR3 extends over 13 amino acids. CDR3 in DNA: TGTGCCATCAGCCCGGGACAGCAAGAGACCCAGTACTTC. Translated, it gives CAISPGQQETQYF.

This clonotype has a handful of counts. J is TRBJ2-3 and V is TRBV4-1; D gene ambiguous. Trimming removed 1 base at V and 4 bases at J, with 12 bases between. Germline V CDR1 and CDR2: MGHRA, YSYEKL. CDR3 length: 15 amino acids. CDR3 residues: CASSQGYRFPDTQYF. DNA of the CDR3: TGCGCCAGCAGCCAAGGGTATCGGTTTCCAGATACGCAGTATTTT.

This clonotype has a count of ten or more. CDR3 nucleotide sequence: TGTGCCAGCAGTTCTCCGGGACTAGCGGGAGTGGCGAACACCGGGGAGCTGTTTTTT. Protein product: CASSSPGLAGVANTGELFF. J is TRBJ2-2 and V is TRBV11-1, with 14 bases lining up with TRBD2. V dropped 6 bases and J dropped 0; count of bases not matched to a gene: 9. This CDR3 comprises 19 residues. CDR1 and CDR2 (germline): SGHAT, FQDESV (reference sequence). The variable domain in full, with the rest retrieved from reference TRBV11-1 and TRBJ2-2, is EAEVAQSPRYKITEKSQAVAFWCDPISGHATLYWYRQILGQGPELLVQFQDESVVDDSQLPKDRFSAERLKGVDSTLKIQPAELGDSAMYLCASSSPGLAGVANTGELFFGEGSRLTVL.

This clonotype was recorded many times. CDR3: CASSPDSTYEQYF. The CDR3 DNA reads as TGTGCCAGCTCACCAGATTCAACCTACGAGCAGTACTTC. V and J are TRBV18 and TRBJ2-7; D is uncertain. CDR3 length equals 13 residues. Germline V gives CDR1 KGHSH, CDR2 LQKENI. Trimming stripped 2 bases from V and 2 bases from J, with 7 bases between.

CDR3 DNA sequence: TGCAGCGTTGATGCAGGCGGTGGCAATCAGCCCCAGCATTTT. Its translation is CSVDAGGGNQPQHF. The V gene is TRBV29-1, the J gene TRBJ1-5; D is unclear. The germline V gene has CDR1 SQVTM and CDR2 ANQGSEA. Trimming pared 3 bases from V and 2 bases from J, leaving 11 bases between. The CDR3 sequence is 14 residues long.

Details on this clonotype: An end of the junction differs from the germline gene, which may be a read error. The rearrangement uses TRBV7-6 and TRBJ1-4; 7 nucleotides agree with TRBD1. CDR1 and CDR2 (germline): SGHVS, FNYEAQ. The CDR3 extends over 15 amino acids. CDR3 nucleotide sequence: TGTGCCAGCAGCCGGTCCGGGACAGTTAATGAAAAACTGTGTTTT. This gives the protein CASSRSGTVNEKLCF.

A few counts support this clonotype. Here the CDR3 DNA reads TGCAGTGCTAAGAAAGGGGGGGCGTCTCTCCACGAGCAGTACTTC. Its protein is CSAKKGGASLHEQYF. This chain joins TRBV20-1 and TRBJ2-7; possible D gene TRBD2, 7 bases. Trimming took off 4 bases at V and 5 bases at J, with 21 bases between the two ends. The CDR3 is 15 residues long. The germline gives CDR1 DFQATT, CDR2 SNEGSKA (reference sequence).

The table lists this clonotype with many counts. J is TRBJ2-1 and V is TRBV7-3, with D unresolved. Between the trimmed V and J ends, which lost 1 base and 5 bases, there was a span of 6 bases. The germline V gene encodes CDR1 SGHTA and CDR2 FQGTGA. This CDR3 comprises 13 residues. The CDR3, as DNA: TGTGCCAGCAGCTTAAGTCAGGACAATGAGCAGTTCTTC. It translates to CASSLSQDNEQFF.

This chain uses TRBV20-1 with TRBJ2-3; D gene uncertain. In germline, CDR1 is DFQATT, CDR2 SNEGSKA (reference sequence). This CDR3 is 12 amino acids long. Deletions cut 0 bases from V and 9 bases from J, with 10 bases between. As DNA, the CDR3 is TGCAGTGCTAGAGATACCCTGGGGACGCAGTATTTT. The encoded protein is CSARDTLGTQYF.

This clonotype was seen ten or more times. The V gene is TRBV27, the J gene TRBJ1-1, with 9 bases lining up with TRBD1. The CDR3 length is 16 residues. J gave up 3 bases and V 3 bases, and 8 bases lay outside the gene matches. CDR1 is MNHEY and CDR2 is SMNVEV in the germline V gene (reference sequence). The CDR3 here is CASSFGTGLTDTEAFF. Here the CDR3 DNA reads TGTGCCAGCAGTTTTGGGACAGGGCTGACGGACACTGAAGCTTTCTTT.

This chain connects TRBV7-2 to TRBJ2-7; D is undetermined. Per the germline V gene, CDR1 is SGHTA and CDR2 is FQGNSA. CDR3 length: 16 residues. The V gene lost 6 bases and the J gene lost 0 bases, with 18 bases spanning the gap. The CDR3 spells CASSLTSGGGSYEQYF. CDR3 sequence (DNA): TGTGCCAGCAGTTTAACCTCCGGTGGCGGCTCCTACGAGCAGTACTTC.

This clonotype was observed many times. The V call is TRBV12-3 or TRBV12-4, the J call TRBJ2-7, with 7 bases matching TRBD1. With V trimmed by 4 bases and J by 0 bases, 6 bases remained unmatched. CDR3 length: 15 residues. CDR3: CASSYSTGSSYEQYF. DNA for the CDR3: TGTGCCAGCAGTTACTCGACAGGGAGCTCCTACGAGCAGTACTTC.

This clonotype was detected once. The chain employs TRBV7-9 and TRBJ2-4, with D unclear. Trimming removed 5 bases at V and 0 bases at J, with 8 bases between. The CDR3 covers 14 residues. The germline CDR1 and CDR2 sequences are SEHNR and FQNEAQ (reference sequence). The CDR3 spells CASSELVAKNIQYF. In nucleotides, the CDR3 is TGTGCCAGCAGCGAATTGGTAGCCAAAAACATTCAGTACTTC.

The chain has TRBV29-1 and TRBJ2-2, with 7 bases lining up with TRBD2. Germline CDR1 and CDR2: SQVTM and ANQGSEA. V shed 1 base, J shed 6 bases, and the junction held 8 bases outside the gene matches. The CDR3 spans 15 residues. CDR3 protein: CSVEGGSSIAGELFF. In nucleotides, the CDR3 is TGCAGCGTTGAAGGCGGGAGTAGTATCGCCGGGGAGCTGTTTTTT.

This clonotype came up many times. The chain has TRBV7-2 and TRBJ2-7; possibly TRBD2 for D (5 bases). CDR3 length: 17 residues. Germline V gene lookup returns CDR1 SGHTA and CDR2 FQGNSA. Trimming left V 1 base short and J 0 bases short, with 16 bases between. The CDR3 DNA follows: TGTGCCAGCAGCTTAGGTGTTGCCCAGACTACCTCCTACGAGCAGTACTTC. Translating gives CASSLGVAQTTSYEQYF.

The genes are TRBV5-6 and TRBJ2-5; 8 bases map to TRBD2. The CDR3 runs to 15 residues. Unmatched junction bases numbered 8, after V lost 2 bases and J lost 5 bases. Per the germline V gene, CDR1 is SGHDT and CDR2 is YYEEEE. The CDR3 protein is CASSFEREPGETQYF. The DNA for the CDR3 is TGTGCCAGCAGCTTCGAGCGGGAGCCGGGGGAGACCCAGTACTTC.

For this clonotype: A much larger clone differs by one base, so this may be a read error. DNA for the CDR3: TGTGCCAGCAGTTCAGGGACAGGGGTCATGAACACTGGAGCTTTCTTT. This sequence encodes CASSSGTGVMNTGAFF. This chain links TRBV28 with TRBJ1-1; 10 nucleotides align to TRBD1. CDR3 length: 16 amino acids. The V gene's germline CDR1 is MDHEN and CDR2 SYDVKM. Together with reference TRBV28 and TRBJ1-1, the CDR3 gives the full variable domain: DVKVTQSSRYLVKRTGEKVFLECVQDMDHENMFWYRQDPGLGLRLIYFSYDVKMKEKGDIPEGYSVSREKKERFSLILESASTNQTSMYLCASSSGTGVMNTGAFFGQGTRLTVV.

This sequence joins TRBV5-6 and TRBJ2-1; D possibly corresponds to TRBD2 (5 bases). Germline lookup yields CDR1 SGHDT and CDR2 YYEEEE. The CDR3 runs to 13 residues. Trimming took 4 bases from V and 10 from J, leaving 15 bases between them. This CDR3 is CASSDTSSGEQFF. CDR3 nucleotide sequence: TGTGCCAGCAGCGATACTAGTTCGGGCGAGCAGTTCTTC.

This clonotype was seen many times. The chain links TRBV3-2 to TRBJ1-6; the table calls TRBD1, which could not be checked here. TRBV3-2 is listed as a pseudogene. There are 17 residues in the CDR3. The CDR3 is CASSQDRGDRMNSPLHF. The CDR3 DNA follows: TGTGCCAGCAGCCAAGATCGAGGGGACAGGATGAATTCACCCCTCCACTTT.

V and J are TRBV30 and TRBJ2-1, with 7 nucleotides matching TRBD2. Losses at the gene ends were 0 bases for V and 6 bases for J; bases not matched to a gene: 5. The CDR3 contains 14 residues. The V gene's germline CDR1 is GTSNPN and CDR2 SVGIG (reference sequence). The CDR3 protein is CAWSVGGSFNEQFF. In DNA form, the CDR3 reads TGTGCCTGGAGTGTAGGCGGGAGTTTCAATGAGCAGTTCTTC.

This chain joins TRBV5-4 and TRBJ1-3, with D unresolved. The CDR3 is 16 amino acids. Germline V gene data show CDR1 as SGHNT and CDR2 as YYREEE (reference sequence). V lost 7 bases and J 2 bases, leaving 19 bases between the germline ends. DNA for the CDR3: TGTGCCAGCCGCCCAGGTGGAGGGATCGCTGGAAACACCATATATTTT. It codes for CASRPGGGIAGNTIYF. Supplemented by reference TRBV5-4 and TRBJ1-3, the full variable domain reads ETGVTQSPTHLIKTRGQQVTLRCSSQSGHNTVSWYQQALGQGPQFIFQYYREEENGRGNFPPRFSGLQFPNYSSELNVNALELDDSALYLCASRPGGGIAGNTIYFGEGSWLTVV.

This clonotype was detected a few times. DNA for the CDR3: TGCAGTGCTAGAGTGGCGGGGGGAGGGAGTACCCAGTACTTC. Translation: CSARVAGGGSTQYF. The chain recombines TRBV20-1 with TRBJ2-5, with 8 bases aligning to TRBD2. Germline CDR1 is DFQATT and CDR2 is SNEGSKA (reference sequence). This CDR3 is built from 14 residues. V lost 1 base and J lost 8; bases outside the gene matches: 9.

The chain carries TRBV28 and TRBJ1-1; D is unresolved. V gave up 5 bases and J gave up 3 bases, with 16 bases separating them. The V gene's germline CDR1 is MDHEN and CDR2 SYDVKM. The CDR3 runs 15 residues. Here the CDR3 reads CASSDWRVGDTEAFF. The CDR3 DNA reads as TGTGCCAGCAGTGATTGGAGGGTCGGGGACACTGAAGCTTTCTTT.